This T cell receptor beta chain stems from a study of identifying expanded T cells in peripheral blood. Collection occurred without any documented infections or immune events in donors. As concerns this clone: Its antigen is not identified.

TCRdb's table, derived via immunoSEQ multiplex PCR, lists solely in-frame clones and lacks some. The sample lists some 120,000 clones; over 65% were seen once. This CDR3 has 14 residues. The germline V and J ends were trimmed by 4 bases and 3 bases, with 12 bases remaining between them. In germline, CDR1 is SGHNT, CDR2 YYREEE (reference sequence). Study observations and caveats: Differentially abundant clones: roughly 1.3 between replicates, just under 17 at two to three weeks, 19 to 20 at four. Variance in clone template counts between approximately 2-week samples significantly increased with total template count across all healthy donors.

The TCR comes from a person aged 18 to 75 in good health. The chain is built from TRBV5-4 and TRBJ2-3; D unclear. Sequenced sample: blood. The CDR3 DNA sequence: TGTGCCAGCAGCCCCCCCTCCTCGACAGATACGCAGTATTTT. It yields the protein CASSPPSSTDTQYF.